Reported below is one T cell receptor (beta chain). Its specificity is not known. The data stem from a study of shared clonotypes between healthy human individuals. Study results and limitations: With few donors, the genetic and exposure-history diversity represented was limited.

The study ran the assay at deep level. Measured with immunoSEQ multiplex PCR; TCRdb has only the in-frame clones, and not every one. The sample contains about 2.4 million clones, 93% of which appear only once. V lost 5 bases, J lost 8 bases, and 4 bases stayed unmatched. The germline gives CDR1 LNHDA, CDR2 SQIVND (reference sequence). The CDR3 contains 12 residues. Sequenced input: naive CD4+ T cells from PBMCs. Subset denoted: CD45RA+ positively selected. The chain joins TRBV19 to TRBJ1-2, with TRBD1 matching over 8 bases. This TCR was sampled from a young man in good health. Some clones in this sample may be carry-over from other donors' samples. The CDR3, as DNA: TGTGCCAGTAGTCAGGGGGCGCGGGGCTACACCTTC. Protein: CASSQGARGYTF.